The rows below give T cell receptor beta chains drawn from one sample of a study of technical replicates of blood from a few donors. Some clones are missing from TCRdb's copy, which holds only in-frame ones; the method was immunoSEQ multiplex PCR. The sample consists of roughly 11,000 clones, under 95% of them appearing once. Sequencing input: PBMCs. All receptors derive from a human donor in good health. CDR3s leave out the opening cysteine and the closing phenylalanine or tryptophan.

J | length | V | CDR3
TRBJ2-5 | 14 | TRBV4-2 | ASSQGVGQGAETQY
TRBJ2-3 | 15 | TRBV19 | ASSIDRGTSSTDTQY
TRBJ1-5 | 13 | TRBV2 | ASSEGRGLEQPQH
TRBJ2-2 | 13 | TRBV25-1 | ASSDNGMDTGELF
TRBJ2-7 | 13 | TRBV27 | ASSPGTSGRAIKY
TRBJ2-7 | 11 | TRBV6-1 | ASSESWAGEQY
TRBJ2-1 | 12 | TRBV10-3 | AISVEGALDEQF
TRBJ1-2 | 11 | TRBV30 | AWSKTGGTGYT
TRBJ1-3 | 13 | TRBV7-9 | ASSLDAGAGNTIY
TRBJ1-2 | 11 | TRBV7-3 | ASSPGTNYGYT
TRBJ2-7 | 12 | TRBV28 | ASLGTGASYEQY
TRBJ2-7 | 11 | TRBV30 | AWSAGQRSEQY
TRBJ1-1 | 13 | TRBV28 | ASRPPTGQNTEAF
TRBJ1-2 | 12 | TRBV5-1 | ASSLASDNYGYT
TRBJ2-4 | 12 | TRBV30 | AWSSLRGGDIQY
TRBJ2-3 | 14 | TRBV5-1 | ASSSGTSGSTDTQY
TRBJ2-3 | 13 | TRBV29-1 | SVERTGGITDTQY
TRBJ2-7 | 13 | TRBV6-5 | ASSPTRAQGHEQY
TRBJ2-5 | 13 | TRBV5-4 | ASSLPGNREETQY
TRBJ1-1 | 12 | TRBV6-5 | ASSARTGSTEAF
TRBJ2-7 | 12 | TRBV29-1 | SVRDWGGENEQY
TRBJ2-5 | 13 | TRBV28 | ASKEGRGYQETQY
TRBJ2-7 | 12 | TRBV28 | ASSYTGGRYEQY
TRBJ1-5 | 14 | TRBV7-2 | ASSLTGTGGNQPQH
TRBJ2-1 | 12 | TRBV7-9 | ASKGKGDYNEQF
TRBJ2-3 | 14 | TRBV7-6 | ASSGSGTSGRDTQY
TRBJ2-1 | 11 | TRBV29-1 | SVRKTNYNEQF
TRBJ1-5 | 13 | TRBV4-2 | ASSQDTTGSQPQH
TRBJ2-7 | 12 | TRBV5-4 | ASSDLGTGGEQY
TRBJ2-6 | 15 | TRBV4-2 | ASSQDSSGTGANVLT
TRBJ2-2 | 16 | TRBV19 | ASSINSVFERGTGELF
TRBJ1-5 | 14 | TRBV28 | ASNLSGQGRDQPQH
TRBJ2-3 | 14 | TRBV19 | ASSIALAGGADTQY
TRBJ1-1 | 11 | TRBV4-1 | ASSQDLRFRAF
TRBJ2-7 | 13 | TRBV18 | ASSTEDGTGVEQY
TRBJ1-3 | 14 | TRBV28 | ASSFQQDSSGNTIY
TRBJ2-5 | 14 | TRBV2 | ASTISGTGLRETQY
TRBJ1-1 | 13 | TRBV6-5 | ASSRKGQMNTEAF
TRBJ2-7 | 11 | TRBV25-1 | ASSSDIPYEQY
TRBJ2-7 | 13 | TRBV10-2 | ASTRMGGREGEQY
TRBJ2-5 | 12 | TRBV2 | ASRDRGGGETQY
TRBJ2-3 | 13 | TRBV19 | ASKYSGPDTDTQY
TRBJ2-1 | 9 | TRBV27 | ASSRYNEQF
TRBJ2-7 | 13 | TRBV28 | ASSLGEGGPYEQY
TRBJ1-1 | 13 | TRBV27 | ASSRQGRQNTEAF
TRBJ1-5 | 11 | TRBV6-1 | ASSDGVDQPQH
TRBJ1-4 | 12 | TRBV27 | ASSWQGTDEKLF
TRBJ2-1 | 12 | TRBV5-1 | ASSLQSSYNEQF
TRBJ1-5 | 10 | TRBV9 | ASSVAGQPQH
TRBJ2-7 | 12 | TRBV4-1 | ASSLGQGAYEQY
TRBJ1-4 | 11 | TRBV4-2 | ASSLEFNEKLF
TRBJ1-3 | 12 | TRBV9 | ASTPGDTGNTIY
TRBJ2-7 | 15 | TRBV5-6 | ASSAPPWDRESYEQY
TRBJ2-2 | 13 | TRBV2 | ASAPATANTGELF
TRBJ2-3 | 14 | TRBV12-2 | ASRFTGDQGGDTQY
TRBJ2-7 | 13 | TRBV5-6 | ASSPDRAGYREQY
TRBJ2-2 | 13 | TRBV2 | ASSPGTTNTGELF
TRBJ2-7 | 11 | TRBV5-1 | ASGEQGANEQY
TRBJ2-2 | 12 | TRBV19 | ASASLAEIGELF